The entry below describes one TCR beta chain. Its antigen remains undetermined. No much larger clonotype is one base removed from it; base qualities were not supplied. The library was made by the immunoSEQ multiplex PCR assay. In its TCRdb copy, this immuneACCESS table keeps in-frame sequences only and misses some clones. Where compared with another copy, unresolved V genes explain less than half of these, and the others have no known cause. This sample comprises over 85,000 clones, roughly 80% of them detected only once. The ten largest clones represent roughly 40% of the sample. The sample comes from a study of control samples from healthy donors and cancer patients (dated by TCRdb to between 2020 and 2021). Including the terminal cysteine and phenylalanine, the CDR3 comprises 13 residues. Only the CDR3 portion is preserved as DNA: 39 bases, with reading frame beginning at the first base.

This TCR derives from an older man with lung cancer. This sequence uses TRBV21-1 and TRBJ2-1; TRBD1, the table's D call, lacks a check against the DNA. TRBV21-1 is labeled a pseudogene. What was sequenced was PBMCs. The CDR3 sequence is CASFSGYYNEQFF. The nucleotide sequence is TGTGCCAGCTTTTCAGGGTACTACAATGAGCAGTTCTTC.